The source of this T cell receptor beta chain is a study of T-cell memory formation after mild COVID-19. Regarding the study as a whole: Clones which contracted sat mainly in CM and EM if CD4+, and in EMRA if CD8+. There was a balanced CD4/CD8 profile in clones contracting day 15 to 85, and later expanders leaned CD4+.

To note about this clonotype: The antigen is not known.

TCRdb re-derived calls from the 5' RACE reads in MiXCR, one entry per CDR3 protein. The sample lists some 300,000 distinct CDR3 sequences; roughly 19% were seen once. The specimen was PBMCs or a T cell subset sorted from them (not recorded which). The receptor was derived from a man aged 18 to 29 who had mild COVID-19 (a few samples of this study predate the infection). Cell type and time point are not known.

In nucleotides, the CDR3 is TGTGCCAGCAGGGGGGGGGTCTGGATTGAAGCTTTCTTT. Translating it yields CASRGGVWIEAFF. The rearrangement joins TRBV6-5 to TRBJ1-1; maybe TRBD1 (5 bases). The germline gives CDR1 MNHEY, CDR2 SVGAGI. V lost 6 bases and J 7 bases, leaving 15 bases between the germline ends. This CDR3 has 13 amino acids.